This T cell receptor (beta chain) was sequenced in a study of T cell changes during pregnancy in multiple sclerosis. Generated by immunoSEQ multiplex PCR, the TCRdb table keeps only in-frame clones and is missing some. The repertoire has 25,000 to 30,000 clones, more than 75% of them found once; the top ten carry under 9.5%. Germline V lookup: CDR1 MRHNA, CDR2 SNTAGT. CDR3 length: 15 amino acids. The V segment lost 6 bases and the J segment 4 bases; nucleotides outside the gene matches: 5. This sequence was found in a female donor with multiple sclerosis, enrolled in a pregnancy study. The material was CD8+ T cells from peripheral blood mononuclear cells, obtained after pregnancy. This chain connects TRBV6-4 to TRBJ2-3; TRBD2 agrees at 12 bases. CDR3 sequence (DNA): TGTGCCAGCAGCAGAGCTAGCGGGGGGGCAGATACGCAGTATTTT. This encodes CASSRASGGADTQYF.